The clone carrying this T cell receptor beta chain was picked up a small number of times. Antigen unknown. The data are from a study of T-cell memory formation after mild COVID-19. Study-wide findings and caveats: CD4+ bias marked clones expanding day 15 to 37, unlike balanced contracting clones. Mainly CM and EM harbored the contracting CD4+ clones; mainly EMRA harbored the CD8+ ones. Detection of some responders pre-infection suggested pre-existing cross-reactive memory T cells participated. Clonal second-wave expansions that peaked on day 37 had unconfirmed SARS-CoV-2 specificity.

TCRdb analysed the 5' RACE reads with MiXCR anew, one entry per CDR3 protein. In the table there are 85,000 to 120,000 distinct CDR3 sequences, about 17% of which are singletons. This CDR3 comprises 19 residues. Trimming removed 0 bases at V and 7 bases at J, with 25 bases between. The germline CDR1 and CDR2 sequences are SGDLS and YYNGEE. This TCR came from an adult woman who had mild COVID-19 (a few samples of this study predate the infection). Cell type and time point are not known. Material: PBMCs or a T cell subset sorted from them (not recorded which). The chain is built from TRBV9 and TRBJ1-4; possible D gene TRBD1, 6 bases. The CDR3 region has the DNA TGTGCCAGCAGCGTAGAGTGGGGGGGCATCCTCGGTAAGGGTGAAAAACTGTTTTTT. It translates to CASSVEWGGILGKGEKLFF. The full variable domain, rest sourced from reference TRBV9 and TRBJ1-4, is DSGVTQTPKHLITATGQRVTLRCSPRSGDLSVYWYQQSLDQGLQFLIQYYNGEERAKGNILERFSAQQFPDLHSELNLSSLELGDSALYFCASSVEWGGILGKGEKLFFGSGTQLSVL.